The rows below give T cell receptor beta chains drawn from one sample of a study of control samples from healthy donors and cancer patients. Clones were sequenced by immunoSEQ multiplex PCR, and TCRdb holds only the in-frame ones, with some missing. The sample has 140,000 to 150,000 clones; roughly 93% are singletons. Sequenced material: blood. The receptors here all came from a man between 18 and 29 years old in good health. Both conserved end residues are part of each CDR3. A D gene is named only where the DNA matches it firmly. Not every row has a clone size; where given, it reads once, few, many or a size class.

V gene	J gene	D gene	clone size	CDR3 protein	CDR3 DNA
TRBV6-1	TRBJ2-3	TRBD1	.	CASSEPDRGNADTQYF	TGTGCCAGCAGTGAACCTGACAGGGGAAATGCAGATACGCAGTATTTT
TRBV6-5	TRBJ2-6	.	.	CASSNAGDGANVLTF	TGTGCCAGCAGTAATGCCGGGGACGGGGCCAACGTCCTGACTTTC
TRBV11-3	TRBJ2-3	.	.	CASSQGSSTDTQYF	TGTGCCAGCAGTCAGGGTTCCAGCACAGATACGCAGTATTTT
TRBV5-1	TRBJ2-2	.	.	CASSLNWGTAGELFF	TGCGCCAGCAGCTTGAACTGGGGGACGGCCGGGGAGCTGTTTTTT
TRBV19	TRBJ2-7	TRBD2	.	CASSPGLAPSYEQYF	TGTGCCAGTAGTCCGGGACTAGCCCCCTCCTACGAGCAGTACTTC
TRBV25-1	TRBJ1-3	.	.	CASSEFDALSGNTIYF	TGTGCCAGCAGTGAATTCGATGCCCTCTCTGGAAACACCATATATTTT
TRBV6-5	TRBJ2-5	TRBD2	.	CASSPLGTNQETQYF	TGTGCCAGCAGTCCATTGGGGACTAACCAAGAGACCCAGTACTTC
TRBV5-6	TRBJ2-7	.	.	CASSFGSRYEQYF	TGTGCCAGCAGCTTTGGTTCACGTTACGAGCAGTACTTC
TRBV15	TRBJ1-4	.	.	CATSRDQLGPEKLFF	TGTGCCACCAGCAGAGATCAGCTGGGACCGGAAAAACTGTTTTTT
TRBV6-5	TRBJ1-1	TRBD1	few	CASSKGQSTEAFF	TGTGCCAGCAGTAAGGGACAGAGCACTGAAGCTTTCTTT
TRBV19	TRBJ2-5	TRBD1	.	CASSTGGNFGETQYF	TGTGCCAGTAGTACAGGGGGCAATTTCGGAGAGACCCAGTACTTC
TRBV4-1	TRBJ1-4	.	.	CASSQGAGANEKLFF	TGCGCCAGCAGCCAAGGAGCAGGGGCTAATGAAAAACTGTTTTTT
TRBV4-1	TRBJ2-2	TRBD2	.	CASSQRGGLDTGELFF	TGCGCCAGCAGCCAGCGGGGGGGCCTGGACACCGGGGAGCTGTTTTTT
TRBV19	TRBJ2-1	TRBD2	.	CASSASGMSYNEQFF	TGTGCCAGTAGTGCCAGCGGGATGTCCTACAATGAGCAGTTCTTC
TRBV5-4	TRBJ1-2	.	.	CASSSGDKAYGYTF	TGTGCCAGCAGCTCAGGGGACAAGGCCTATGGCTACACCTTC
TRBV7-8	TRBJ2-7	.	.	CASSSGDSSWYEQYF	TGTGCCAGCAGCTCCGGGGACTCGTCTTGGTACGAGCAGTACTTC
TRBV14	TRBJ2-2	TRBD1	once	CASSRDRSNTGELFF	TGTGCCAGCAGCCGGGACAGATCGAACACCGGGGAGCTGTTTTTT
TRBV5-1	TRBJ2-1	.	.	CASSLSAGRNEQFF	TGCGCCAGCAGCTTGTCGGCCGGGCGCAATGAGCAGTTCTTC
TRBV30	TRBJ1-1	.	.	CAWRRQRYTEAFF	TGTGCCTGGAGGCGGCAGCGTTACACTGAAGCTTTCTTT
TRBV24-1	TRBJ2-1	TRBD1	.	CATSRGPGQYNEQFF	TGTGCCACCAGCCGCGGCCCGGGACAGTACAATGAGCAGTTCTTC
TRBV27	TRBJ2-7	TRBD1	.	CASSLRDSYEQYF	TGTGCCAGCAGTCTCCGGGACAGCTACGAGCAGTACTTC
TRBV30	TRBJ2-5	TRBD2	.	CAWTPGLAGETQYF	TGTGCCTGGACTCCGGGACTAGCGGGAGAGACCCAGTACTTC
TRBV24-1	TRBJ1-4	TRBD1	.	CATSGLRGDYGEKLFF	TGTGCCACCAGTGGCCTCAGGGGGGATTATGGAGAAAAACTGTTTTTT
TRBV28	TRBJ2-7	TRBD1	.	CASSPGQGSEQYF	TGTGCCAGCAGTCCAGGACAGGGGTCCGAGCAGTACTTC
TRBV9	TRBJ2-3	TRBD2	.	CASSVQTSGTADTQYF	TGTGCCAGCAGCGTACAAACTAGCGGGACAGCAGATACGCAGTATTTT
TRBV11-3	TRBJ2-7	.	.	CASSLGGGANYEQYF	TGTGCCAGCAGCTTAGGGGGGGGCGCGAACTACGAGCAGTACTTC
TRBV6-6	TRBJ2-3	TRBD2	.	CASSWTSEDTQYF	TGTGCCAGCAGTTGGACTAGCGAAGATACGCAGTATTTT
TRBV29-1	TRBJ2-7	.	.	CSVEFQPENEQYF	TGCAGCGTTGAATTCCAGCCGGAGAACGAGCAGTACTTC
TRBV6-1	TRBJ2-5	TRBD2	.	CASSASTPGLAVQETQYF	TGTGCCAGCAGTGCGAGCACCCCGGGACTAGCGGTCCAAGAGACCCAGTACTTC
TRBV5-6	TRBJ1-3	.	.	CASSHGLATIYF	TGTGCCAGCAGCCATGGACTCGCCACCATATATTTT
TRBV2	TRBJ2-3	.	.	CASSSGYSSTDTQYF	TGTGCCAGCAGTTCGGGGTACTCGAGCACAGATACGCAGTATTTT
TRBV6-5	TRBJ2-1	.	.	CASSSAPGDEQFF	TGTGCCAGCAGTTCCGCCCCGGGGGACGAGCAGTTCTTC
TRBV9	TRBJ1-2	.	.	CASSAGLTSNYGYTF	TGTGCCAGCAGCGCCGGGCTGACATCTAACTATGGCTACACCTTC